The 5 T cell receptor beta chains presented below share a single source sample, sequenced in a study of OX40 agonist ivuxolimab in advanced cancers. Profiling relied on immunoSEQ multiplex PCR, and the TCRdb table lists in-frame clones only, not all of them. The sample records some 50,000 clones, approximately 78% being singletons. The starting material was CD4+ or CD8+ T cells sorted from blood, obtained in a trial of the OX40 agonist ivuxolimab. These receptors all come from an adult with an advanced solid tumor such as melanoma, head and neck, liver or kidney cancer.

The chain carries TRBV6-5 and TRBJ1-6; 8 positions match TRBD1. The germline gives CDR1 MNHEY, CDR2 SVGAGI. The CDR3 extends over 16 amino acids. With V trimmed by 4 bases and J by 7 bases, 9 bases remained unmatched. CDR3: CASSFTRTGWNSPLHF. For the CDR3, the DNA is TGTGCCAGCAGTTTCACCAGGACAGGGTGGAATTCACCCCTCCACTTT.

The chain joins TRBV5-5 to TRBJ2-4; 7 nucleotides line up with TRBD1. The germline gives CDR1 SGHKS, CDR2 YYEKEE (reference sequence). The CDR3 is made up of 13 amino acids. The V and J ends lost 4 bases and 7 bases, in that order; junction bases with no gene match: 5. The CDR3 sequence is CASSPARGNIQYF. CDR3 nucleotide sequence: TGTGCCAGCAGCCCCGCCAGGGGGAACATTCAGTACTTC.

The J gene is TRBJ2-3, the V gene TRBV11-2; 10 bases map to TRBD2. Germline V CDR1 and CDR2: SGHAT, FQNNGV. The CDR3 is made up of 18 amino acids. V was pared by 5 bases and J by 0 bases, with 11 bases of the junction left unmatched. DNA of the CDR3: TGTGCCAGCAGCCTTGTAGCGGGGGGCGCATCTAGCACAGATACGCAGTATTTT. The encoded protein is CASSLVAGGASSTDTQYF. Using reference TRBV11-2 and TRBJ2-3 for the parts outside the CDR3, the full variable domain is EAGVAQSPRYKIIEKRQSVAFWCNPISGHATLYWYQQILGQGPKLLIQFQNNGVVDDSQLPKDRFSAERLKGVDSTLKIQPAKLEDSAVYLCASSLVAGGASSTDTQYFGPGTRLTVL.

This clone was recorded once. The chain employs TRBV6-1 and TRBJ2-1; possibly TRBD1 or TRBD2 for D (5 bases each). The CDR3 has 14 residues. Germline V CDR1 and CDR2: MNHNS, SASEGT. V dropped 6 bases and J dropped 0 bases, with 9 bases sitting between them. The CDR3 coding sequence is TGTGCCAGCAGAGGGACGGGCTCCTACAATGAGCAGTTCTTC. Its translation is CASRGTGSYNEQFF.

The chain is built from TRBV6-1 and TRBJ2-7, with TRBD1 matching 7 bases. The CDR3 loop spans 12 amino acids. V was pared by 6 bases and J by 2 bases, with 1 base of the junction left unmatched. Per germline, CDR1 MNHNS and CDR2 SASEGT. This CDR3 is CASRTGTYEQYF. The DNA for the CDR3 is TGTGCCAGCAGGACAGGGACCTACGAGCAGTACTTC.